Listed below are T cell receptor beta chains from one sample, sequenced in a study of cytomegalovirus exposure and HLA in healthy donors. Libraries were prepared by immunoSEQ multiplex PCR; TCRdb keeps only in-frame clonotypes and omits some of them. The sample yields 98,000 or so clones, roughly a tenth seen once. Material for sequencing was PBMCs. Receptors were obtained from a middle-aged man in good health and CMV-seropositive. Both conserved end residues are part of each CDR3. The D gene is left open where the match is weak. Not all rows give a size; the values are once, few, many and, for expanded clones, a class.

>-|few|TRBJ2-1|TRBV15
CATSRDFLNEQFF
TGTGCCACCAGCAGAGATTTCCTCAATGAGCAGTTCTTC
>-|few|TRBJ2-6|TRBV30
CAWNPDSYGANVLTF
TGTGCCTGGAACCCGGACAGCTATGGGGCCAACGTCCTGACTTTC
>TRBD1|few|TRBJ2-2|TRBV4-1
CASSQTQGAASTGELFF
TGCGCCAGCAGCCAAACCCAGGGGGCGGCGAGCACCGGGGAGCTGTTTTTT
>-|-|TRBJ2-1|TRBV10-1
CASSESLGDEQFF
TGCGCCAGCAGTGAGTCTTTGGGCGATGAGCAGTTCTTC
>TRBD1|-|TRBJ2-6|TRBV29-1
CSVVQGASGANVLTF
TGCAGCGTTGTGCAGGGGGCTTCTGGGGCCAACGTCCTGACTTTC
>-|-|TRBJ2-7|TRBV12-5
CASGSETGSIYEQYF
TGTGCTAGTGGTTCAGAGACAGGCTCCATCTACGAGCAGTACTTC
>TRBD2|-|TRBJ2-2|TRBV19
CASSITLAGAGELFF
TGTGCCAGTAGTATCACTCTAGCGGGAGCCGGGGAGCTGTTTTTT
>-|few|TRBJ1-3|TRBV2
CASSVGSSGNTIYF
TGTGCCAGCAGTGTGGGGAGCTCTGGAAACACCATATATTTT
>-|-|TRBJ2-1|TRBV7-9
CASSLVRDRQFF
TGTGCCAGCAGCTTAGTAAGAGATCGGCAGTTCTTC
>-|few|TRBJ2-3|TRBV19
CASSPGSLYTQYF
TGTGCCAGTTCCCCCGGTAGTCTGTATACGCAGTATTTT
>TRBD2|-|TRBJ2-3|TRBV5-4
CASSLAVAGGFSSTDTQYF
TGTGCCAGCAGCTTGGCGGTAGCGGGAGGTTTCTCTAGCACAGATACGCAGTATTTT
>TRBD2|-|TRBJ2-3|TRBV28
CASSFPSGDRDTQYF
TGTGCCAGCAGTTTTCCTAGCGGGGATCGTGATACGCAGTATTTT
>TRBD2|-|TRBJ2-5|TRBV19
CASSIGLARGETQYF
TGTGCCAGTAGTATTGGACTAGCAAGGGGAGAGACCCAGTACTTC
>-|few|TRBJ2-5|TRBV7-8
CASSWGPGRETQYF
TGTGCCAGCAGCTGGGGGCCGGGACGGGAGACCCAGTACTTC
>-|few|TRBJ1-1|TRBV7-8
CASSVQGPDTEAFF
TGTGCCAGCAGCGTACAGGGTCCGGACACTGAAGCTTTCTTT
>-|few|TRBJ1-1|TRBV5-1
CASSSIVMNTEAFF
TGCGCCAGCAGCTCCATAGTCATGAACACTGAAGCTTTCTTT
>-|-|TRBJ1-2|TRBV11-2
CASSLDLGSSGYTF
TGTGCCAGCAGCTTAGATCTGGGGAGTTCTGGCTACACCTTC
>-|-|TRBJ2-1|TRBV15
CATSRDKQSYNEQFF
TGTGCCACCAGCAGAGATAAACAGTCCTACAATGAGCAGTTCTTC
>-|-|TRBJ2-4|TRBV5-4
CAITDRDTRNIQYF
TGTGCCATCACCGACCGGGACACTAGAAACATTCAGTACTTC
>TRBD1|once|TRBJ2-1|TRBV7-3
CASSSAGTGNNEQFF
TGTGCCAGCAGCTCGGCGGGGACAGGGAACAATGAGCAGTTCTTC
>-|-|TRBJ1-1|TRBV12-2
CASRPTGAEAFF
TGTGCAAGTCGCCCGACAGGGGCTGAAGCTTTCTTT
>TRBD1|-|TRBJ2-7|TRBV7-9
CASSPTTGWYEQYF
TGTGCCAGCAGCCCCACGACAGGGTGGTACGAGCAGTACTTC
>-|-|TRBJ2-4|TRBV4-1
CASSQGGLAKNIQYF
TGCGCCAGCAGCCAAGGAGGGTTAGCCAAAAACATTCAGTACTTC
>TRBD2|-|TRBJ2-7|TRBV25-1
CASSEAGGGYEQYF
TGTGCCAGCAGTGAAGCGGGAGGAGGTTACGAGCAGTACTTC
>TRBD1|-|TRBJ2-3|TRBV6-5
CASSNRGPGDTQYF
TGTGCCAGCTCGAACAGGGGGCCTGGGGATACGCAGTATTTT
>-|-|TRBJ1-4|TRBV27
CASGPGGNEKLFF
TGTGCCAGCGGACCGGGGGGGAATGAAAAACTGTTTTTT
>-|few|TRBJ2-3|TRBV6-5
CASSYLDRGRGTQYF
TGTGCCAGCAGTTATCTCGATAGGGGTCGAGGTACGCAGTATTTT
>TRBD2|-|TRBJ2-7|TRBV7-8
CASSFFGTSSEQYF
TGTGCCAGCAGCTTCTTCGGGACTAGCTCCGAGCAGTACTTC
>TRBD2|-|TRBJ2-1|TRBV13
CASSRGLAGVNEQFF
TGTGCCAGCAGCCGCGGGCTAGCGGGGGTCAATGAGCAGTTCTTC
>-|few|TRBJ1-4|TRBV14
CASSQNRVDEKLFF
TGTGCCAGCAGCCAAAACAGGGTTGATGAAAAACTGTTTTTT
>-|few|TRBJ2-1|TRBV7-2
CASSPLVGDNEQFF
TGTGCCAGCAGCCCCCTGGTGGGCGACAATGAGCAGTTCTTC
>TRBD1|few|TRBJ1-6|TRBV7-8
CASSTDRVGSPLHF
TGTGCCAGCAGCACGGACAGGGTGGGTTCACCCCTCCACTTT
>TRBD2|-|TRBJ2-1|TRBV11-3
CASSLRTSGVAYNEQFF
TGTGCCAGCAGCCTACGGACTAGCGGCGTTGCCTACAATGAGCAGTTCTTC
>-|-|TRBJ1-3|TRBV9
CASSTGSSGNTIYF
TGTGCCAGCAGCACGGGGAGTAGTGGAAACACCATATATTTT
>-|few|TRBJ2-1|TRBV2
CASRAGTLYNEQFF
TGTGCCAGCAGAGCCGGGACTCTATACAATGAGCAGTTCTTC
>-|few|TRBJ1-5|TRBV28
CASSFFSNQPQHF
TGTGCCAGCAGCTTTTTTAGCAATCAGCCCCAGCATTTT
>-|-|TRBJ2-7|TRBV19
CASSIGGLQYF
TGTGCCAGTAGTATCGGGGGGCTGCAGTACTTC
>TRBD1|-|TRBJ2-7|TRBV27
CASSRMGLRDRQYF
TGTGCCAGCAGCCGCATGGGGCTCCGGGACAGACAGTACTTC
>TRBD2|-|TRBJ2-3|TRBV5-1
CASSKTSFDRQYF
TGCGCCAGCAGCAAGACTAGCTTCGATAGGCAGTATTTT
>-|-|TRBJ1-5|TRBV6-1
CASSASGGYAGNQPQHF
TGTGCCAGCAGTGCCTCGGGGGGATATGCTGGGAATCAGCCCCAGCATTTT
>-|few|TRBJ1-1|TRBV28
CASSFRTGEAFF
TGTGCCAGCAGTTTCCGAACGGGAGAAGCTTTCTTT
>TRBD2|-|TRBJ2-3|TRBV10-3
CAIATSGGTDTQYF
TGTGCCATCGCAACTAGCGGCGGCACAGATACGCAGTATTTT
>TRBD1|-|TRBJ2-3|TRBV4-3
CASSQDPVAGTGKSTDTQYF
TGCGCCAGCAGCCAGGATCCCGTAGCCGGGACAGGGAAGTCCACAGATACGCAGTATTTT